These 15 T cell receptor beta chains were all obtained from the same sample, sequenced in a study of blood T cells in healthy people across ages (dated by TCRdb to the mid-2010s). Receptor libraries were prepared by 5' RACE. These reads were obtained on an Illumina HiSeq 2500. A second roughly 6 to 11 cycle PCR used a sample-barcoded 5' primer and a J-beta primer mix. TCRdb's own reprocessing of the public reads used fastp at Q25 and MiXCR and kept productive beta chains. Rows matching on CDR3 protein sequence are summarized as one entry with the most common DNA and genes. The sample has 500,000 to 650,000 distinct CDR3 sequences on record, over 25% of them singletons. The ten largest clonotypes hold roughly 3.5% of the sample. These data were also reused for a study on T cells of mothers and their children.

The sample comprised blood. These receptor sequences come from a boy aged 2 to 9 in good health.

The chain uses TRBV30 and TRBJ1-5, with 10 bases aligning to TRBD1. Germline trimming cut 0 bases from V and 6 bases from J; bases unmatched to any gene: 2. The germline gives CDR1 GTSNPN, CDR2 SVGIG (reference sequence). CDR3 length: 14 amino acids. The CDR3 DNA follows: TGTGCCTGGAGTGTAAGGACAGGGGGTCAGCCCCAGCATTTT. It codes for CAWSVRTGGQPQHF.

This clonotype was counted once. The chain is built from TRBV7-9 and TRBJ2-1; D might be TRBD2 (5 bases). Trimming cost V 0 bases and J 7 bases, with 19 bases left between them. This CDR3 contains 17 residues. Germline CDR1 is SEHNR and CDR2 is FQNEAQ (reference sequence). The CDR3 DNA reads TGTGCCAGCAGCTTAGCGGTCCCCCGGGGTGGTGTTAATGAGCAGTTCTTC. Protein: CASSLAVPRGGVNEQFF.

This clonotype has only a few counts. The chain recombines TRBV4-3 with TRBJ1-2, with 8 bases matching TRBD1. Looked up from germline, CDR1 is LGHNA and CDR2 is YSLEER. J gave up 3 bases and V 4 bases, and 7 bases lay outside the gene matches. The CDR3 sequence is 15 residues long. CDR3 sequence reads: CASSPTGGSDYGYTF. CDR3 sequence (DNA): TGCGCCAGCAGCCCCACAGGGGGGTCTGACTATGGCTACACCTTC.

The J gene is TRBJ2-3, the V gene TRBV12-3 or TRBV12-4; possible D gene TRBD2, 5 bases. The CDR3 covers 16 residues. Trimming pared 3 bases from V and 6 bases from J, leaving 19 bases between. The CDR3, as DNA: TGTGCCAGCAGTTTCTTGAGCGGAGGAAGGGTGGATACGCAGTATTTT. Its protein product is CASSFLSGGRVDTQYF.

This clonotype was counted only a few times. The chain carries TRBV6-1 and TRBJ2-1; 10 positions match TRBD2. Germline lookup yields CDR1 MNHNS and CDR2 SASEGT. Trimming removed 5 bases from V and 12 bases from J; junction bases left unmatched: 16. The CDR3 is made up of 16 amino acids. In DNA form, the CDR3 reads TGTGCCAGCAGTCCTACAGAGGAAGCGGGGGGGCCGTTGCAGTTCTTC. Its translation is CASSPTEEAGGPLQFF.

This clonotype turned up a few times. V usage is TRBV6-5 and J usage is TRBJ2-4; 7 bases are a match to TRBD1. In germline, CDR1 is MNHEY, CDR2 SVGAGI. The junction had 11 bases not matched to a gene; V was cut back by 5 bases and J by 4 bases. The CDR3 has 16 amino acids. CDR3 region: CASSRSGTVTKNIQYF. The CDR3 DNA follows: TGTGCCAGCAGTCGTTCCGGGACAGTGACAAAAAACATTCAGTACTTC.

V usage is TRBV10-3 and J usage is TRBJ2-7, with TRBD2 as a possible D gene (6 bases). Trimming removed 1 base from V and 9 bases from J, with 16 bases in between. CDR1 ENHRY and CDR2 SYGVKD come from the germline V gene. This CDR3 is built from 14 residues. Written as DNA, the CDR3 is TGTGCCATCAGTGAGTGGGAGGCCGCTAGCCCGCAGTACTTC. It codes for CAISEWEAASPQYF.

This chain connects TRBV29-1 to TRBJ2-6; a weak D match, TRBD1 (5 bases). Germline V gene sequence: CDR1 SQVTM, CDR2 ANQGSEA. The CDR3 runs to 15 residues. V lost 1 base to trimming and J lost 0 bases, with 7 bases between them. Here the CDR3 DNA reads TGCAGCGTTGAAGTAGGGGACTCTGGGGCCAACGTCCTGACTTTC. The encoded protein is CSVEVGDSGANVLTF.

The genes are TRBV20-1 and TRBJ2-5; 12 nucleotides match TRBD1. The J call may be wrong; the DNA end is better matched by TRBJ2-1. The CDR3 covers 15 residues. In germline, CDR1 is DFQATT, CDR2 SNEGSKA (reference sequence). The CDR3 region has the DNA TGCAGTGCTGATTACCGGGACAGGGGGCGCAGAGAGCAGTTCTTC. Protein product: CSADYRDRGRREQFF.

This chain uses TRBV6-2 or TRBV6-3 with TRBJ1-1, with TRBD1 as a possible D gene (6 bases). Trimming removed 7 bases at V and 3 bases at J, with 21 bases between. CDR3 length: 16 amino acids. In germline, CDR1 is MNHEY, CDR2 SVGEGT. CDR3 protein: CASKGRGFYVDTEAFF. CDR3 DNA sequence: TGTGCCAGCAAGGGCAGGGGCTTCTATGTGGACACTGAAGCTTTCTTT.

In this sample, this clonotype turned up a few times. The chain links TRBV30 to TRBJ1-2; D gene unclear. With 2 bases removed from V and 4 bases from J, the gap between germline ends came to 5 bases. The germline V gene has CDR1 GTSNPN and CDR2 SVGIG (reference sequence). The CDR3 covers 11 residues. The DNA for the CDR3 is TGTGCCTGGAGTTCTGCCTATGGCTACACCTTC. The encoded protein is CAWSSAYGYTF.

This clonotype was detected only a few times. The chain links TRBV3-1 to TRBJ2-5; TRBD2 agrees at 8 bases. CDR3 length: 15 residues. Germline V gene data show CDR1 as LGHDT and CDR2 as YNNKEL (reference sequence). V dropped 1 base and J dropped 2; count of bases not matched to a gene: 3. The CDR3 nucleotides read TGTGCCAGCAGCCAAGTCGAGCGGGAGCAAGAGACCCAGTACTTC. Translating it yields CASSQVEREQETQYF.

This clonotype has more than one count but fewer than ten. This rearrangement joins TRBV2 to TRBJ1-2; 8 bases are a match to TRBD1. Germline loops: CDR1 SNHLY, CDR2 FYNNEI. The CDR3 extends over 16 amino acids. V shed 2 bases and J 1 base; nucleotides not matched to a gene: 6. The CDR3 sequence: CASSEYGQGDNYGYTF. CDR3 nucleotides: TGTGCCAGCAGTGAATACGGACAGGGTGATAACTATGGCTACACCTTC.

This clonotype was counted ten times or more. J is TRBJ1-4 and V is TRBV6-5, with a tentative D call TRBD1 (6 bases). The germline V gene has CDR1 MNHEY and CDR2 SVGAGI. The CDR3 length is 14 residues. Trimming removed 5 bases from V and 6 bases from J, with 13 bases in between. CDR3 nucleotide sequence: TGTGCCAGCAGTCCGGGAGGGGGGTATGAAAAACTGTTTTTT. It is translated as CASSPGGGYEKLFF.

The rearrangement joins TRBV7-6 to TRBJ1-5, with a possible D match to TRBD1 (5 bases). Germline CDR1 and CDR2: SGHVS and FNYEAQ. V was trimmed by 5 bases and J by 4 bases, leaving 12 bases between them. The CDR3 loop spans 14 amino acids. DNA of the CDR3: TGTGCCAGCAGCCCCGGGGGAAATAATCAGCCCCAGCATTTT. Protein sequence: CASSPGGNNQPQHF.